This T cell receptor (beta chain) was captured in a study of beta chain features in type 1 diabetes. Across the whole study: Researchers looked at approximately 110,000,000 sorted cells across all samples.

Overall study results and limits: Shorter TCRB CDR3s, moderately but significantly so, marked every one of the four CD4+ subsets in Type 1 diabetes patients. No resolution was reached here on whether HLA type influences TCRB rearrangement.

All of the isolated RNA was reverse transcribed, so expressed TCRB transcripts were sequenced. Naive, central memory and regulatory T cell samples came to a mean of approximately 3.3 million reads. Clones were sequenced by immunoSEQ multiplex PCR, and TCRdb holds only the in-frame ones, with some missing. This sample has roughly 700,000 clones; around an eighth occur once, and the top ten carry approximately 0.02%. Germline CDR1 and CDR2: SGHRS and YFSETQ. CDR3 size: 16 residues. The ends were cut back, 5 bases at V and 0 bases at J, with 17 bases in the middle. In regard to this clone: The target antigen is unknown.

Naive, central memory, regulatory and stem cell-like memory cells within the CD4+ compartment were sorted using CD45RO/CCR7/CD25/CD127/CD95/CD27. This receptor was taken from a young man with type 1 diabetes. The material sequenced was naive CD4+ T cells from blood. The chain uses TRBV5-1 and TRBJ1-1; a weak D match, TRBD1 (5 bases). CDR3 coding DNA: TGCGCCAGCAGTCGCGCCACAGGTGACATGAACACTGAAGCTTTCTTT. Its protein is CASSRATGDMNTEAFF. Full variable domain (rest looked up from reference TRBV5-1 and TRBJ1-1): KAGVTQTPRYLIKTRGQQVTLSCSPISGHRSVSWYQQTPGQGLQFLFEYFSETQRNKGNFPGRFSGRQFSNSRSEMNVSTLELGDSALYLCASSRATGDMNTEAFFGQGTRLTVV.